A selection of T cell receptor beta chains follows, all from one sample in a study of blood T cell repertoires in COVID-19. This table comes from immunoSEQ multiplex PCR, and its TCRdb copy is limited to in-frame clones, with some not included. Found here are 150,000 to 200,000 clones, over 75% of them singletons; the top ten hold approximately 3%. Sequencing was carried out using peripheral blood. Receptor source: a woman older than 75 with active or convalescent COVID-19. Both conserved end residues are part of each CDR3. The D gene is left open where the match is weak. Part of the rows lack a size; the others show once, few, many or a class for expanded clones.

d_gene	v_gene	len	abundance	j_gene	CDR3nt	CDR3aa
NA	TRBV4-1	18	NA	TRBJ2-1	TGCGCCAGCAGCCAAGAAGGGGTCACAGGGTGGTCCTACAATGAGCAGTTCTTC	CASSQEGVTGWSYNEQFF
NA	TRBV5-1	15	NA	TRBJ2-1	TGCGCCAGCAGCTTGACAGGCCCCCCACACAATGAGCAGTTCTTC	CASSLTGPPHNEQFF
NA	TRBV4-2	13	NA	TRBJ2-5	TGTGCCAGCAGCCAGGGCTCTCAAGAGACCCAGTACTTC	CASSQGSQETQYF
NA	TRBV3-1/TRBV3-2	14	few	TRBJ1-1	TGTGCCAGCAGCCAAGATATTGGCAGCGCTGAAGCTTTCTTT	CASSQDIGSAEAFF
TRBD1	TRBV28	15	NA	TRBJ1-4	TGTGCCAGCAGTAACCAGGGGGCAGTGGGTGAAAAACTGTTTTTT	CASSNQGAVGEKLFF
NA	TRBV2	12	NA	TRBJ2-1	TGTGCCAGCGGATGGACAGAAAATGAGCAGTTCTTC	CASGWTENEQFF
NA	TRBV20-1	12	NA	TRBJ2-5	TGCAGTGCTAGTGACAGGTCAGAGACCCAGTACTTC	CSASDRSETQYF
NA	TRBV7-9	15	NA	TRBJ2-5	TGTGCCAGCAGCCTGGACAGCATCCCCGGGGAGACCCAGTACTTC	CASSLDSIPGETQYF
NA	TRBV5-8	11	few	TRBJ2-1	TGTGCCAGCAGCGAGGAGACCAAGCAGTTCTTC	CASSEETKQFF
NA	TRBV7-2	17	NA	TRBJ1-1	TGTGCCAGCAGCTTAAGAGGGAACTTCGCCATGAACACTGAAGCTTTCTTT	CASSLRGNFAMNTEAFF
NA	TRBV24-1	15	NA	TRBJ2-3	TGTGCCACCAGTGGCCAGGCCGTAATCACAGATACGCAGTATTTT	CATSGQAVITDTQYF
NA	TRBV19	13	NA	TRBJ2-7	TGTGCCACTTCAAATCAGGGAATTGGCGAGCAGTACTTC	CATSNQGIGEQYF
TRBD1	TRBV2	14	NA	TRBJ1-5	TGTGCCAGCACTAATGACAGGGGAAGTGAGCCCCAGCATTTT	CASTNDRGSEPQHF
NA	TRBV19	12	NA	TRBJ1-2	TGTGCCAGTAGTCCCGCTAACTATGGCTACACCTTC	CASSPANYGYTF
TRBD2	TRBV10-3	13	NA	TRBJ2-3	TGTGCCACTAGCGGGGGGGCCCAAGATACGCAGTATTTT	CATSGGAQDTQYF
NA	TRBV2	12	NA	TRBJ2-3	TGTGCCAGCAGTCAGGGGCCAGATACGCAGTATTTT	CASSQGPDTQYF
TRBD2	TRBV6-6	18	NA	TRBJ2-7	TGTGCCAGCAGTCGGAGTCTAGCGGGGGGTAAGAGCTCCTACGAGCAGTACTTC	CASSRSLAGGKSSYEQYF
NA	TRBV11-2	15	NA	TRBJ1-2	TGTGCCAGCGCCCCTTCCAGGGTCTCCATCTATGGCTACACCTTC	CASAPSRVSIYGYTF
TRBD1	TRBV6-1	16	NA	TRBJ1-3	TGTGCCAGCAGTGACAGGACAGGGTGGATTGGAAACACCATATATTTT	CASSDRTGWIGNTIYF
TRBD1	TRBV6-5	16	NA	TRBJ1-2	TGTGCCAGCAGTTCTAGGACAGGGCGTGGTACCTATGGCTACACCTTC	CASSSRTGRGTYGYTF
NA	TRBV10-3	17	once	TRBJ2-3	TGTGCCATCAGTGAGAATACCAGAGGAGACAGACTTGGTACGCAGTATTTT	CAISENTRGDRLGTQYF
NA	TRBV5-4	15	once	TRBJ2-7	TGTGCCAGCAGCTTGCGCGAGACTCGTCGGTCCGAGCAGTACTTC	CASSLRETRRSEQYF
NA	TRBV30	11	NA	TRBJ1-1	TGTGCCTGGAGTAGAGGGACTGAAGCTTTCTTT	CAWSRGTEAFF
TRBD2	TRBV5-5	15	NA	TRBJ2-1	TGTGCCAGCAGCCTAAGCGGGGGGGCCGCGAATGAGCAGTTCTTC	CASSLSGGAANEQFF
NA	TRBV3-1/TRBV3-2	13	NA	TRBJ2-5	TGTGCCAGTTTCCGGAGCGATCTGGAGACCCAGTACTTC	CASFRSDLETQYF
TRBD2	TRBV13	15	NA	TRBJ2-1	TGTGCCAGCAGCTTCCCGGGACTAGCGAGGAATGAGCAGTTCTTC	CASSFPGLARNEQFF
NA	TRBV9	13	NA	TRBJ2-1	TGTGCCAGCAGCGTAGGGGCCGGCGCTGAGCAGTTCTTC	CASSVGAGAEQFF
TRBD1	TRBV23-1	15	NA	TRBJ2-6	TGCGCCAGCACCACAGGGGGCTCTGGGGCCAACGTCCTGACTTTC	CASTTGGSGANVLTF